This is a list of T cell receptor beta chains from one sample in a study of OX40 agonist ivuxolimab in advanced cancers. The protocol was immunoSEQ multiplex PCR, while the TCRdb copy is restricted to in-frame clones and leaves out a portion. The table has tens of thousands of clones, about 88% seen once; the top ten hold about 11%. Sequenced here: CD4+ or CD8+ T cells sorted from blood, sampled in a trial of the OX40 agonist ivuxolimab. These receptors were collected from an adult with an advanced solid tumor such as melanoma, head and neck, liver or kidney cancer. Each CDR3 is given without its conserved first and last residue. Each record gives: clone size, V gene, CDR3 length, D gene, J gene, CDR3 protein. D genes are given only for firm matches. A row's size may be missing; if present it is once, few, many or a size class.

>.|TRBV6-6|11|.|TRBJ2-7
ASSRVVSYEQY
>.|TRBV2|13|TRBD1|TRBJ2-7
ASSVERDRHYEQY
>.|TRBV7-8|10|.|TRBJ2-7
ASSPTIYEQY
>.|TRBV27|11|.|TRBJ1-6
ASTRGFNSPLH
>.|TRBV7-6|11|TRBD2|TRBJ2-7
ASSPSGSYEQY
>.|TRBV7-9|13|TRBD1|TRBJ2-1
ASSFTGGRDNEQF
>.|TRBV27|14|TRBD2|TRBJ2-1
ASSFQLSGRNNEQF
>.|TRBV6-1|17|TRBD2|TRBJ2-4
ASSGKREDEEGAKNIQY
>.|TRBV4-3|13|.|TRBJ1-3
ASSQAVSSGNTIY
>.|TRBV4-3|16|.|TRBJ2-2
ASSQDGAWQRSTGELF
>.|TRBV13|12|.|TRBJ1-2
ASSFHGLNYGYT
>.|TRBV7-9|13|.|TRBJ2-1
ASSLDRTTTIEQF
>.|TRBV7-9|12|.|TRBJ2-1
ASSLLSVLGEQF
>.|TRBV28|13|.|TRBJ1-1
ASITRAGLNTEAF
>.|TRBV18|12|.|TRBJ1-2
ASSPTGTEYGYT
>.|TRBV14|12|TRBD1|TRBJ1-2
ASSHTGTAYGYT
>.|TRBV6-6|9|.|TRBJ2-7
ASSYSNLWY
>once|TRBV9|15|TRBD1|TRBJ2-5
ASSEGPRDSPEKTQY
>.|TRBV7-9|12|.|TRBJ1-1
ASSLTVRGTEAF
>.|TRBV7-8|11|.|TRBJ2-5
ASSPTGLETQY
>.|TRBV28|16|TRBD1|TRBJ1-4
ASSLGDRVFEGNEKLF
>.|TRBV28|13|TRBD1|TRBJ2-7
ASSFPGQGLHEQY
>once|TRBV28|13|.|TRBJ2-1
ASSLAIAAYNEQF
>.|TRBV5-1|12|.|TRBJ2-7
ASSWTGTGYEQY
>.|TRBV4-3|12|.|TRBJ2-3
ASSPDLGADTQY
>.|TRBV6-6|9|.|TRBJ1-1
ASRGETEAF
>.|TRBV5-4|13|.|TRBJ2-1
ASSLDLGSYNEQF
>once|TRBV7-9|13|.|TRBJ2-6
ASSQQVAGANVLT
>few|TRBV5-1|12|.|TRBJ1-2
ASSLLRPGYGYT
>.|TRBV19|15|TRBD1|TRBJ2-3
ASSIDPSEGAEDTQY
>.|TRBV30|11|.|TRBJ1-4
AWSWGGGEKLF
>.|TRBV13|13|.|TRBJ1-1
ASSLGRVGNTEAF
>.|TRBV5-8|12|.|TRBJ2-7
ASSLVEGFYEQY
>.|TRBV11-3|12|.|TRBJ2-1
ASSLLGSYNEQF
>.|TRBV27|13|TRBD2|TRBJ2-5
ASSFLAGGQETQY
>.|TRBV9|12|.|TRBJ2-5
ASSVNGDKETQY
>.|TRBV29-1|11|.|TRBJ2-2
SVGGRNTGELF
>.|TRBV5-5|11|.|TRBJ1-1
ASSLDVNTEAF
>.|TRBV4-1|11|.|TRBJ2-3
ASSPSEIDTQY
>.|TRBV28|12|.|TRBJ2-1
ASSSPGVANEQF
>.|TRBV9|15|TRBD1|TRBJ2-5
ASSAGRGTGPGETQY
>.|TRBV5-1|14|TRBD2|TRBJ2-1
ASSLPSGTSSNEQF
>.|TRBV6-1|10|.|TRBJ2-7
ASRGLHYEQY
>.|TRBV7-9|12|.|TRBJ2-1
ASSLGNSYNEQF
>.|TRBV5-6|13|.|TRBJ2-7
ASSSAPQATYEQY
>.|TRBV6-5|13|TRBD1|TRBJ2-7
ASSYGQGFVYEQY
>.|TRBV19|13|.|TRBJ1-5
ASSISAGAWGPQH
>.|TRBV5-1|11|TRBD1|TRBJ2-1
ASSTGQVFEQF
>.|TRBV19|13|TRBD2|TRBJ2-7
ASSTGLASSYEQY
>.|TRBV7-2|14|.|TRBJ2-3
ASSESGQLGADTQY
>.|TRBV2|14|TRBD2|TRBJ2-7
ASSDGLAGDAYEQY
>.|TRBV30|9|.|TRBJ2-2
AWIWSGELF
>.|TRBV4-1|13|TRBD2|TRBJ2-3
ASSPRLGGADTQY
>.|TRBV9|12|TRBD2|TRBJ2-3
ASSPLATTDTQY
>.|TRBV28|10|.|TRBJ1-4
ASSLVLEKLF
>.|TRBV2|14|.|TRBJ2-7
ASSGSGVSMDYEQY
>.|TRBV19|13|TRBD2|TRBJ2-1
ASSTSSGPHNEQF
>.|TRBV11-2|14|TRBD2|TRBJ2-3
ASSSGLAAYTDTQY
>.|TRBV11-1|15|.|TRBJ2-1
ATQRGGPTAYYNEQF